The rows below give T cell receptor beta chains drawn from one sample of a study of T cells after yellow fever vaccination. TCRdb reprocessed the 5' RACE reads with MiXCR, giving one entry per CDR3 protein. The sample includes 450,000 to 650,000 distinct CDR3 sequences, around a fifth of them seen just once. The sequencing used PBMCs, collected 20 to 25 days after the first yellow fever vaccination. Receptors were obtained from a man younger than 35 who received the YFV17D yellow fever vaccine. The CDR3 runs from the conserved cysteine through the conserved F or W. Fields, in order: D gene, V gene, J gene, clone size, CDR3 protein, CDR3 DNA. A D gene is named only where the DNA matches it firmly. Expanded clones get a size class; other rows say once, few or many, or leave the size out.

D gene: NA
V gene: TRBV7-2
J gene: TRBJ2-5
clone size: once
CDR3 protein: CASSPWSGGLETQYF
CDR3 DNA: TGTGCCAGCAGCCCCTGGTCAGGGGGGTTGGAGACCCAGTACTTC

D gene: TRBD1
V gene: TRBV10-3
J gene: TRBJ2-3
clone size: NA
CDR3 protein: CAISASSGTGALRNTDTQYF
CDR3 DNA: TGTGCCATCAGCGCCTCCTCAGGGACAGGGGCGTTAAGGAACACAGATACGCAGTATTTT

D gene: NA
V gene: TRBV5-1
J gene: TRBJ2-5
clone size: NA
CDR3 protein: CASSVDIQETQYF
CDR3 DNA: TGCGCCAGCAGCGTGGACATTCAAGAGACCCAGTACTTC

D gene: NA
V gene: TRBV5-6
J gene: TRBJ1-1
clone size: NA
CDR3 protein: CASSSLTRAPNTEAFF
CDR3 DNA: TGTGCCAGCAGCTCCCTAACCAGGGCACCGAACACTGAAGCTTTCTTT

D gene: TRBD2
V gene: TRBV5-1
J gene: TRBJ2-3
clone size: NA
CDR3 protein: CASSVSGGPGADTQYF
CDR3 DNA: TGCGCCAGCAGCGTTTCGGGGGGGCCAGGGGCAGATACGCAGTATTTT

D gene: NA
V gene: TRBV27
J gene: TRBJ2-4
clone size: once
CDR3 protein: CASSGDPGAIQYF
CDR3 DNA: TGTGCCAGCAGTGGGGACCCGGGGGCTATTCAGTACTTC

D gene: NA
V gene: TRBV5-1
J gene: TRBJ2-4
clone size: NA
CDR3 protein: CASQDDLGNIQYF
CDR3 DNA: TGCGCCAGCCAGGACGACTTGGGAAACATTCAGTACTTC

D gene: NA
V gene: TRBV7-7
J gene: TRBJ2-3
clone size: few
CDR3 protein: CASSLGSGATDTQYF
CDR3 DNA: TGTGCCAGCAGCTTAGGATCAGGGGCAACAGATACGCAGTATTTT

D gene: NA
V gene: TRBV4-1
J gene: TRBJ2-6
clone size: few
CDR3 protein: CASSQDRGGANVLTF
CDR3 DNA: TGCGCCAGCAGCCAAGATCGGGGTGGGGCCAACGTCCTGACTTTC

D gene: NA
V gene: TRBV4-2
J gene: TRBJ2-1
clone size: NA
CDR3 protein: CASSLRAMPSYNEQFF
CDR3 DNA: TGTGCCAGCAGCCTGAGGGCTATGCCTTCCTACAATGAGCAGTTCTTC

D gene: NA
V gene: TRBV6-5
J gene: TRBJ1-4
clone size: NA
CDR3 protein: CATQGNEKLFF
CDR3 DNA: TGTGCCACACAGGGTAACGAAAAACTGTTTTTT

D gene: NA
V gene: TRBV5-1
J gene: TRBJ2-1
clone size: few
CDR3 protein: CASSLGGDSYEQFF
CDR3 DNA: TGCGCCAGCAGCTTGGGAGGCGACTCTTATGAGCAGTTCTTC

D gene: NA
V gene: TRBV28
J gene: TRBJ2-5
clone size: few
CDR3 protein: CASSRYGAQYF
CDR3 DNA: TGTGCCAGCAGCCGATACGGGGCCCAGTACTTC

D gene: TRBD1
V gene: TRBV25-1
J gene: TRBJ2-1
clone size: few
CDR3 protein: CASRQGSSYNEQFF
CDR3 DNA: TGTGCCAGCAGACAGGGGAGCTCCTACAATGAGCAGTTCTTC

D gene: NA
V gene: TRBV6-2/TRBV6-3
J gene: TRBJ2-5
clone size: NA
CDR3 protein: CASSYPIVGGREETQYF
CDR3 DNA: TGTGCCAGCAGTTACCCGATTGTTGGGGGGCGCGAAGAGACCCAGTACTTC

D gene: TRBD1
V gene: TRBV20-1
J gene: TRBJ2-5
clone size: few
CDR3 protein: CSARVTGGRETQYF
CDR3 DNA: TGCAGTGCTAGAGTCACAGGGGGTAGGGAGACCCAGTACTTC

D gene: TRBD1
V gene: TRBV7-2
J gene: TRBJ1-1
clone size: many
CDR3 protein: CASSQQGASTEAFF
CDR3 DNA: TGTGCCAGCAGTCAACAGGGGGCTTCTACTGAAGCTTTCTTT

D gene: NA
V gene: TRBV20-1
J gene: TRBJ1-3
clone size: NA
CDR3 protein: CSARSLRQSGNTIYF
CDR3 DNA: TGCAGCGCACGATCCTTGAGGCAGTCTGGAAACACCATATATTTT

D gene: NA
V gene: TRBV5-1
J gene: TRBJ2-6
clone size: few
CDR3 protein: CASSWAFSGANVLTF
CDR3 DNA: TGCGCCAGCAGCTGGGCCTTCTCTGGGGCCAACGTCCTGACTTTC

D gene: NA
V gene: TRBV3-1
J gene: TRBJ1-5
clone size: few
CDR3 protein: CASSQEQDQPQHF
CDR3 DNA: TGTGCCAGCAGCCAAGAGCAGGACCAGCCCCAGCATTTT

D gene: NA
V gene: TRBV4-3
J gene: TRBJ1-2
clone size: few
CDR3 protein: CASSQDEVRGAYGYTF
CDR3 DNA: TGCGCCAGCAGCCAAGATGAAGTAAGGGGGGCCTATGGCTACACCTTC

D gene: NA
V gene: TRBV29-1
J gene: TRBJ2-1
clone size: NA
CDR3 protein: CSVEVNEQFF
CDR3 DNA: TGCAGCGTTGAAGTCAATGAGCAGTTCTTC

D gene: NA
V gene: TRBV18
J gene: TRBJ1-1
clone size: few
CDR3 protein: CASSPLPVLGNTEAFF
CDR3 DNA: TGTGCCAGCTCACCCCTCCCTGTTTTGGGGAACACTGAAGCTTTCTTT

D gene: NA
V gene: TRBV7-8
J gene: TRBJ1-3
clone size: NA
CDR3 protein: CASSSTVAADGNTIYF
CDR3 DNA: TGTGCCAGCAGCTCAACTGTAGCGGCAGACGGAAACACCATATATTTT

D gene: NA
V gene: TRBV29-1
J gene: TRBJ1-5
clone size: few
CDR3 protein: CSGRRSNQPQHF
CDR3 DNA: TGCAGCGGAAGACGGAGCAATCAGCCCCAGCATTTT

D gene: NA
V gene: TRBV6-5
J gene: TRBJ2-1
clone size: NA
CDR3 protein: CASSYSGESSYNEQFF
CDR3 DNA: TGTGCCAGCAGTTACTCGGGGGAAAGCTCCTACAATGAGCAGTTCTTC

D gene: NA
V gene: TRBV7-6
J gene: TRBJ2-7
clone size: NA
CDR3 protein: CASSGGAGEQYF
CDR3 DNA: TGTGCCAGCAGTGGCGGGGCGGGCGAGCAGTACTTC